Listed here are 8 T cell receptor beta chains from one sample, sequenced in a study of blood T cell repertoires in COVID-19. The table came from immunoSEQ multiplex PCR; TCRdb's copy has only in-frame clones and leaves some out. This table holds nearly 400,000 clones, roughly 89% found once. The sequenced sample was PBMCs or T cells enriched from blood (not recorded which). Receptors originate from a woman in her twenties or thirties who had recovered from COVID-19.

The chain employs TRBV29-1 and TRBJ1-5; weak D call: TRBD1 (6 bases). This CDR3 has 13 residues. The ends were cut back, 4 bases at V and 5 bases at J, with 12 bases in the middle. CDR1 and CDR2 from the germline V gene are SQVTM and ANQGSEA. Here the CDR3 reads CSVGGGAHQPQHF. CDR3 nucleotide sequence: TGCAGCGTTGGAGGGGGGGCTCATCAGCCCCAGCATTTT. Filled out from reference TRBV29-1 and TRBJ1-5, the complete variable domain reads SAVISQKPSRDICQRGTSLTIQCQVDSQVTMMFWYRQQPGQSLTLIATANQGSEATYESGFVIDKFPISRPNLTFSTLTVSNMSPEDSSIYLCSVGGGAHQPQHFGDGTRLSIL.

V is TRBV3-1 (or the pseudogene TRBV3-2) and J is TRBJ1-2; TRBD1 is a possible D gene (5 bases). The CDR3 totals 13 residues. The germline CDR1 and CDR2 sequences are LGHDT and YNNKEL (reference sequence). V lost 1 base, J lost 5 bases, and 8 bases lay in between. CDR3 region: CASSQGDSYGYTF. The CDR3 DNA follows: TGTGCCAGCAGCCAAGGGGACTCATATGGCTACACCTTC.

The gene calls are TRBV7-8 and TRBJ1-3, with D possibly being TRBD1 (6 bases). V lost 3 bases and J lost 1, with 13 bases in between. The germline CDR1 and CDR2 sequences are SGHVS and FQNEAQ. The CDR3 has 16 amino acids. In DNA, the CDR3 is TGTGCCAGCAGCTTGGATAACAGGGCTTCTGGAAACACCATATATTTT. It translates to CASSLDNRASGNTIYF.

The V gene is TRBV12-3 or TRBV12-4, the J gene TRBJ1-1, with no clear D. The V gene lost 7 bases and the J gene lost 10 bases, with 19 bases spanning the gap. The CDR3 is 13 amino acids. CDR3 sequence reads: CASTQSPTTGAFF. CDR3 nucleotide sequence: TGTGCCAGCACCCAGTCTCCTACAACGGGAGCTTTCTTT.

This chain joins TRBV18 and TRBJ1-3; the match to TRBD1 covers 10 bases. Trimming took 6 bases from V and 2 from J; bases not matched to a gene: 4. In germline, CDR1 is KGHSH, CDR2 LQKENI. CDR3 size: 15 residues. The chain's CDR3 is CASSPDRGPGNTIYF. As DNA, the CDR3 is TGTGCCAGCTCGCCCGACAGGGGGCCTGGAAACACCATATATTTT. The variable domain in full, completed from reference TRBV18 and TRBJ1-3, reads NAGVMQNPRHLVRRRGQEARLRCSPMKGHSHVYWYRQLPEEGLKFMVYLQKENIIDESGMPKERFSAEFPKEGPSILRIQQVVRGDSAAYFCASSPDRGPGNTIYFGEGSWLTVV.

The chain employs TRBV19 and TRBJ2-7; 9 positions agree with TRBD2. The length of the CDR3 is 13 residues. The germline CDR1 and CDR2 sequences are LNHDA and SQIVND (reference sequence). J gave up 6 bases and V 5 bases, and 5 bases lay outside the gene matches. The DNA of the CDR3 is TGTGCCAGTAGTGTGGGAGCGGGGGGCGAGCAGTACTTC. Translating it yields CASSVGAGGEQYF. The full variable domain, with the rest looked up from reference TRBV19 and TRBJ2-7, is DGGITQSPKYLFRKEGQNVTLSCEQNLNHDAMYWYRQDPGQGLRLIYYSQIVNDFQKGDIAEGYSVSREKKESFPLTVTSAQKNPTAFYLCASSVGAGGEQYFGPGTRLTVT.

The chain combines TRBV28 with TRBJ1-2; unclear D gene. Germline assignment: CDR1 MDHEN and CDR2 SYDVKM. The CDR3 spans 11 residues. V was shortened by 5 bases and J by 3 bases, with 4 bases between the two germline ends. CDR3 sequence reads: CASSGHYGYTF. CDR3 in DNA: TGTGCCAGCAGTGGGCACTATGGCTACACCTTC.

The chain couples TRBV18 to TRBJ2-1; 9 bases agree with TRBD2. The germline V gene has CDR1 KGHSH and CDR2 LQKENI. With V trimmed by 3 bases and J by 13 bases, 16 bases remained unmatched. The CDR3 covers 16 residues. CDR3 sequence (DNA): TGTGCCAGCTCACCTGCTGTAGGTAGCGGGGGCGAGGTTCAGTTCTTC. This encodes CASSPAVGSGGEVQFF.